Sequencing of this TCR beta chain was carried out in a study of response to subunit inactivated influenza vaccine. Study observations and caveats: With each seasonal influenza vaccination, the authors suggested, few new T cells are recruited.

CDR1 is SGHTA and CDR2 is FQGNSA in the germline V gene. The CDR3 covers 15 residues. The V gene lost 4 bases and the J gene lost 4 bases, with 14 bases spanning the gap. Each CDR3 protein gets one entry after TCRdb re-called the RT-PCR reads with MiXCR. Counted here are more than 400,000 distinct CDR3 sequences, roughly 9.8% occurring once; the ten biggest clones make up more than 10%. Many counts were recorded for this clonotype. The antigen is undetermined. The rearrangement joins TRBV7-2 to TRBJ2-1; D might be TRBD1 (6 bases). The source material was PBMCs from blood, sampled about 40 days after vaccination. The TCR comes from a man over 45 who received an inactivated influenza vaccine. The CDR3 coding sequence is TGTGCCAGCAGCTCCCTCGGGACAATTTACAATGAGCAGTTCTTC. Its translation is CASSSLGTIYNEQFF.